Below, 10 T cell receptor beta chains from the same sample are listed, as sequenced in a study of OX40 agonist ivuxolimab in advanced cancers. TCRdb keeps only in-frame clones here, not all; method: immunoSEQ multiplex PCR. The table has under 90,000 clones, 80% to 85% seen once; the top ten hold roughly 2%. Sequenced material: CD4+ or CD8+ T cells sorted from blood, taken in a trial of the OX40 agonist ivuxolimab. The receptors here all came from an adult with an advanced solid tumor such as melanoma, head and neck, liver or kidney cancer.

J is TRBJ2-2 and V is TRBV7-3; D tentatively fits TRBD1 or TRBD2 (5 bases each). Trimming removed 0 bases from V and 8 bases from J, with 19 bases in between. This CDR3 region has 17 residues. Germline V gives CDR1 SGHTA, CDR2 FQGTGA. CDR3 DNA sequence: TGTGCCAGCAGCTTAACCGGGACCCCGGTGTGGTCGGGGGAGCTGTTTTTT. As protein: CASSLTGTPVWSGELFF.

J is TRBJ2-5 and V is TRBV7-2, with D uncertain. Germline CDR1 SGHTA, CDR2 FQGNSA. Trimming pared 5 bases from V and 9 bases from J, leaving 13 bases between. The CDR3 length is 12 residues. The CDR3 sequence is CASSPISSAQYF. In DNA, the CDR3 is TGTGCCAGCAGCCCTATCTCCTCGGCCCAGTACTTC.

This sequence joins TRBV9 and TRBJ2-5; TRBD2 agrees at 9 bases. This CDR3 has 14 amino acids. Germline V gives CDR1 SGDLS, CDR2 YYNGEE. V shed 4 bases and J 4 bases; nucleotides not matched to a gene: 5. The CDR3 DNA reads TGTGCCAGCAGCTCTAGCGGGATAGGAGAGACCCAGTACTTC. Its protein product is CASSSSGIGETQYF.

The rearrangement joins TRBV27 to TRBJ2-1; tentative D call: TRBD2 (7 bases). This CDR3 contains 15 residues. V lost 8 bases and J 7 bases, leaving 21 bases between the germline ends. Per the germline V gene, CDR1 is MNHEY and CDR2 is SMNVEV (reference sequence). The CDR3 DNA reads TGTGCCAGCCGGTGGGGGGGGCGAATACAGAATGAGCAGTTCTTC. Amino acid sequence: CASRWGGRIQNEQFF.

CDR3 sequence: CASSPSGNKDHGYTF. CDR3 sequence (DNA): TGCGCCAGCAGCCCGTCGGGGAACAAGGATCATGGCTACACCTTC. V usage is TRBV4-3 and J usage is TRBJ1-2; no definite D call. Trimming pared 4 bases from V and 6 bases from J, leaving 18 bases between. The CDR3 runs to 15 residues. Germline V gene sequence: CDR1 LGHNA, CDR2 YSLEER.

J is TRBJ2-2 and V is TRBV5-1; 8 bases align to TRBD2. The germline gives CDR1 SGHRS, CDR2 YFSETQ. The junction had 7 bases not matched to a gene; V was cut back by 4 bases and J by 2 bases. CDR3 length: 16 residues. Written as DNA, the CDR3 is TGCGCCAGCAGCCCCGGACTAGCAGTTAACACCGGGGAGCTGTTTTTT. Its translation is CASSPGLAVNTGELFF.

Worth noting for this clone: Other nucleotide sequences in the sample specify the same CDR3. V is TRBV5-4 and J is TRBJ2-7; the D call may be TRBD1 or TRBD2 (5 bases each). V was shortened by 4 bases and J by 2 bases, with 19 bases between the two germline ends. Germline V gene data show CDR1 as SGHNT and CDR2 as YYREEE (reference sequence). There are 16 residues in the CDR3. The CDR3 reads CASSPTSGTATYEQYF. DNA for the CDR3: TGTGCCAGCAGCCCGACTTCCGGGACGGCGACCTACGAGCAGTACTTC.

This rearrangement joins TRBV6-5 to TRBJ1-5; D perhaps matches TRBD1 (5 bases). With 11 bases removed from V and 2 bases from J, the gap between germline ends came to 13 bases. Germline loops: CDR1 MNHEY, CDR2 SVGAGI. The CDR3 runs 13 residues. CDR3 in amino acids: CASRGVGNQPQHF. DNA of the CDR3: TGTGCCTCTAGAGGGGTGGGCAATCAGCCCCAGCATTTT.

The gene calls are TRBV7-9 and TRBJ2-1; TRBD1 aligns across 9 bases. V lost 6 bases to trimming and J lost 0 bases; unmatched junction nucleotides: 0. Germline V lookup: CDR1 SEHNR, CDR2 FQNEAQ (reference sequence). This CDR3 has 14 amino acids. CDR3 in DNA: TGTGCCAGCAGGGGACAGGGCTCCTACAATGAGCAGTTCTTC. Amino acid sequence: CASRGQGSYNEQFF.

V usage is TRBV4-1 and J usage is TRBJ2-7, with TRBD2 matching 9 bases. Germline CDR1 and CDR2: MGHRA and YSYEKL. This CDR3 is 17 amino acids long. J was trimmed by 4 bases and V by 4 bases; bases with no gene match: 14. The CDR3, as DNA: TGCGCCAGCAGCCGCCCCTCAGTAGCGGGAGATGGTTACGAGCAGTACTTC. It translates to CASSRPSVAGDGYEQYF.